These 15 T cell receptor beta chains originate from one sample sequenced in a study of T cell responses to AZD1222 COVID-19 vaccine (dated by TCRdb to about 2021). The library was prepared using the immunoSEQ multiplex PCR assay. The immuneACCESS repertoire file appears here via TCRdb, limited to in-frame rearrangements. These files lack a portion of the clones; in checked studies, under half of the deficit traces to unresolved V genes, and the cause of the others is not known. For this sample there are 150,000 to 200,000 clones; about 87% appear just once. 2.5% to 3% of the sample is held by the ten biggest clonotypes. Sample time point, as interpreted from the label and publication: baseline before first vaccination. What this sample's treatment or condition label stands for: meningococcal conjugate vaccine given as trial control. Material: peripheral blood, obtained on day 0 of MenACWY control vaccination. The receptors shown here come from an adult in good health.

The chain uses TRBV5-1 and TRBJ1-3; no clear D gene. The germline V and J ends were trimmed by 5 bases and 0 bases, with 12 bases remaining between them. The germline gives CDR1 SGHRS, CDR2 YFSETQ. The CDR3 loop spans 15 amino acids. The CDR3 DNA follows: TGCGCCAGCAGTGGGCAGCCGAGCTCTGGAAACACCATATATTTT. Translating it yields CASSGQPSSGNTIYF.

The chain uses TRBV28 and TRBJ1-1; D is possibly TRBD1 (5 bases). The CDR3 runs 13 residues. Trimming cost V 6 bases and J 3 bases, with 11 bases left between them. The germline gives CDR1 MDHEN, CDR2 SYDVKM. CDR3 nucleotides: TGTGCCAGCAGCCCGGACATGGACACTGAAGCTTTCTTT. It specifies CASSPDMDTEAFF. Filled out from reference TRBV28 and TRBJ1-1, the complete variable domain reads DVKVTQSSRYLVKRTGEKVFLECVQDMDHENMFWYRQDPGLGLRLIYFSYDVKMKEKGDIPEGYSVSREKKERFSLILESASTNQTSMYLCASSPDMDTEAFFGQGTRLTVV.

CDR3 in amino acids: CASSSYQGTYGYTF. CDR3 bases: TGTGCCAGCAGCTCCTACCAGGGGACCTATGGCTACACCTTC. This chain uses TRBV11-2 with TRBJ1-2; D possibly corresponds to TRBD1 (6 bases). V was shortened by 4 bases and J by 4 bases, with 13 bases between the two germline ends. Germline CDR1 reads SGHAT; CDR2 reads FQNNGV. This CDR3 spans 14 amino acids.

This chain uses TRBV19 with TRBJ1-5; no clear D. There are 14 residues in the CDR3. V lost 2 bases, J lost 6 bases, and 11 bases lay in between. Germline values: CDR1 LNHDA, CDR2 SQIVND (reference sequence). The CDR3 DNA sequence: TGTGCCAGTAGTATAATGAAGGGAGGTCAGCCCCAGCATTTT. It translates to CASSIMKGGQPQHF.

The rearrangement joins TRBV9 to TRBJ1-3; possibly TRBD1 for D (5 bases). Germline CDR1 and CDR2: SGDLS and YYNGEE. The V and J ends lost 3 bases and 3 bases respectively, with 10 bases between them. The CDR3 sequence is 14 residues long. DNA of the CDR3: TGTGCCAGCAGCGACGACAGCGGTGGAAACACCATATATTTT. As protein: CASSDDSGGNTIYF. The full variable domain, its missing parts supplied by reference TRBV9 and TRBJ1-3, is DSGVTQTPKHLITATGQRVTLRCSPRSGDLSVYWYQQSLDQGLQFLIQYYNGEERAKGNILERFSAQQFPDLHSELNLSSLELGDSALYFCASSDDSGGNTIYFGEGSWLTVV.

The V call is TRBV5-3, the J call TRBJ1-2; the D gene is possibly TRBD1 (5 bases). TRBV5-3 is identified as an open reading frame with a role that is uncertain. V lost 5 bases and J 8 bases, leaving 16 bases between the germline ends. The length of the CDR3 is 13 residues. The CDR3 here is CARRGGPPGGYTF. The DNA of the CDR3 is TGTGCCAGAAGGGGGGGACCGCCCGGGGGCTACACCTTC.

The chain combines TRBV7-3 with TRBJ1-1; 7 bases agree with TRBD1. The V and J ends lost 5 bases and 5 bases, in that order; junction bases with no gene match: 11. The CDR3 length is 15 residues. The germline gives CDR1 SGHTA, CDR2 FQGTGA. The CDR3 protein is CASSTRTGANTEAFF. Written as DNA, the CDR3 is TGTGCCAGCAGCACTCGAACAGGGGCTAATACTGAAGCTTTCTTT. The variable domain in full, completed from reference TRBV7-3 and TRBJ1-1, reads GAGVSQTPSNKVTEKGKYVELRCDPISGHTALYWYRQSLGQGPEFLIYFQGTGAADDSGLPNDRFFAVRPEGSVSTLKIQRTERGDSAVYLCASSTRTGANTEAFFGQGTRLTVV.

The genes are TRBV28 and TRBJ2-7; the D gene is possibly TRBD2 (6 bases). Between the trimmed V and J ends, which lost 6 bases and 6 bases, there was a span of 18 bases. Germline V gene data show CDR1 as MDHEN and CDR2 as SYDVKM. The CDR3 has 14 residues. The CDR3 region is CASSKPTGVGEQYF. CDR3 nucleotides: TGTGCCAGCAGCAAGCCGACGGGGGTTGGCGAGCAGTACTTC.

The V call is TRBV6-4, the J call TRBJ1-2; the match to TRBD1 covers 12 bases. Germline CDR1 MRHNA, CDR2 SNTAGT. V shed 2 bases, J shed 6 bases, and the junction held 10 bases outside the gene matches. This CDR3 comprises 17 residues. CDR3 protein: CASSDPGQGARLDGYTF. The CDR3 coding sequence is TGTGCCAGCAGTGACCCGGGACAGGGGGCCAGACTGGATGGCTACACCTTC.

The chain carries TRBV4-2 and TRBJ1-4; perhaps TRBD1 as D (5 bases). CDR1 and CDR2 from the germline V gene are LGHNA and YNFKEQ. The germline V and J ends were trimmed by 1 base and 6 bases, with 12 bases remaining between them. The CDR3 covers 15 residues. The DNA of the CDR3 is TGTGCCAGCAGCCAAGCCGAGACAGAGTATGAAAAACTGTTTTTT. Translated, it gives CASSQAETEYEKLFF.

In the case of this clone: Additional DNA sequences in this sample encode the identical CDR3. This chain links TRBV3-1 (or the pseudogene TRBV3-2) with TRBJ2-1, with 9 bases lining up with TRBD2. The trim removed 4 bases at V and 1 base at J, leaving 2 bases unmatched. The length of the CDR3 is 15 residues. From germline, CDR1 is LGHDT and CDR2 YNNKEL (reference sequence). The CDR3 nucleotides read TGTGCCAGCAGCCCCCTAGCGGGATCCTACAATGAGCAGTTCTTC. This sequence encodes CASSPLAGSYNEQFF.

The table lists this clone with a count of one. The chain couples TRBV11-1 to TRBJ2-1, with a tentative D call TRBD2 (5 bases). Germline-derived CDR1 and CDR2 are SGHAT and FQDESV (reference sequence). V shed 5 bases and J shed 9 bases, with 11 bases lying between them. The CDR3 is made up of 12 amino acids. The CDR3 spells CASSARGSEQFF. The CDR3 nucleotides are TGTGCCAGCAGCGCACGAGGGAGTGAGCAGTTCTTC. The full variable domain, with the rest looked up from reference TRBV11-1 and TRBJ2-1, is EAEVAQSPRYKITEKSQAVAFWCDPISGHATLYWYRQILGQGPELLVQFQDESVVDDSQLPKDRFSAERLKGVDSTLKIQPAELGDSAMYLCASSARGSEQFFGPGTRLTVL.

The CDR3 reads CASRGTSGTSYEQYF. The CDR3 DNA reads TGTGCCAGCAGGGGGACTAGCGGGACCTCTTACGAGCAGTACTTC. This chain connects TRBV28 to TRBJ2-7, with 13 positions matching TRBD2. CDR1 is MDHEN and CDR2 is SYDVKM in the germline V gene. After removal of 6 bases from V and 4 bases from J, the junction contained 6 bases not matched to a gene. CDR3 length: 15 amino acids.

V and J are TRBV6-6 and TRBJ1-5; D is possibly TRBD1 (6 bases). Looked up from germline, CDR1 is MNHNY and CDR2 is SVGAGI (reference sequence). The CDR3 consists of 15 residues. V was cut by 6 bases and J by 0 bases, with 12 bases left in between. CDR3 sequence (DNA): TGTGCCAGCAGACTCGGGGGGGCTAGCAATCAGCCCCAGCATTTT. This sequence encodes CASRLGGASNQPQHF.

This chain connects TRBV24-1 to TRBJ1-5, with D perhaps matching TRBD1 (5 bases). The CDR3 sequence is 15 residues long. Trimming pared 4 bases from V and 6 bases from J, leaving 15 bases between. From germline, CDR1 is KGHDR and CDR2 SFDVKD. CDR3 in DNA: TGTGCCACCAGTGACTCGAATGGGGGGACTCAGCCCCAGCATTTT. Protein sequence: CATSDSNGGTQPQHF.